This record looks at one T cell receptor (beta chain) sequence and its context. Unique molecular identifiers were used to barcode this TCRbeta library. TCRdb analysed the PCR reads with MiXCR anew, one entry per CDR3 protein. The sample contains about 360,000 distinct CDR3 sequences, roughly 14% of which appear only once. These data originate in a study of T-cell reconstitution after alpha-beta-depleted transplantation in children. This specimen was PBMCs, taken from the stem cell graft. This receptor was obtained from a human donor who donated a stem cell graft to a child with Fanconi anemia.

The CDR3, as DNA: TGTGCCAGCAGCCGATCTAGCGGGGGTGGCTCCTACGAGCAGTACTTC. Translated, it gives CASSRSSGGGSYEQYF. V is TRBV12-3 or TRBV12-4 and J is TRBJ2-7; 10 positions match TRBD2. CDR3 size: 16 residues. Losses at the gene ends were 6 bases for V and 0 bases for J; bases not matched to a gene: 8.